Below, 16 T cell receptor beta chains from the same sample are listed, as sequenced in a study of tumor-infiltrating lymphocytes in primary liver carcinoma. Unsorted bulk tissue, roughly 20-34 mg of it, served as the source for co-extraction of RNA and DNA. A primer in the constant region served to generate TCR beta cDNA from about 470 ng of total RNA. Libraries of TCR beta came from three nested multiplex PCR rounds with slightly modified ARM-PCR. TRBV1-TRBV30 forward primers paired with a C-beta reverse primer were used in the first two PCR rounds, which ran approximately 10 cycles each. One entry per CDR3 protein, called by TCRdb with MiXCR from the multiplex PCR reads. In the table there are about 64,000 distinct CDR3 sequences, around 69% of which are singletons. The sequencing input was liver tumor tissue from sampling region 4. Sample subset: tumor region T4, right-lateral pole. The receptors were sampled from a man between 35 and 55 years old with primary liver carcinoma and hepatitis B virus infection.

Comments on this clonotype: A much more abundant neighbour one base away suggests this may be a read error. The chain carries TRBV29-1 and TRBJ1-2; no firm D call. CDR3 size: 10 residues. V dropped 4 bases and J dropped 5 bases, with 5 bases sitting between them. Germline V gene sequence: CDR1 SQVTM, CDR2 ANQGSEA. CDR3 nucleotides: TGCAGCGTTGGTGAATATGGCTACACCTTC. As protein: CSVGEYGYTF.

Regarding this clonotype: The CDR3 end shows no conserved phenylalanine or tryptophan, and so a read error is likely. No DNA is shown, since the ends of the CDR3 on it are uncertain; the CDR3 is the one TCRdb lists. The chain links TRBV5-5 to TRBJ2-1; TRBD1, as called in the table, went unchecked against the DNA. Per the germline V gene, CDR1 is SGHKS and CDR2 is YYEKEE (reference sequence). The CDR3 comprises 15 residues, both ends counted. The CDR3 protein is CASSPGQGSYNEHFS.

This clonotype occurred many times. The chain carries TRBV25-1 and TRBJ2-1; the match to TRBD1 covers 7 bases. The CDR3 sequence is 15 residues long. CDR1 and CDR2 from the germline V gene are MGHDK and SYGVNS. The ends lost 4 bases at V and 1 base at J; junction bases unmatched: 4. For the CDR3, the DNA is TGTGCCAGCAGTGGGGGACAGAGATCCTACAATGAGCAGTTCTTC. This encodes CASSGGQRSYNEQFF.

Of note for this clonotype: The conserved phenylalanine or tryptophan normally closing the CDR3 is absent here, so this likely arose from a read error. This sequence joins TRBV4-2 and TRBJ2-1, with no clear D. The CDR3 is 14 amino acids. V shed 6 bases and J shed 5 bases, with 14 bases lying between them. CDR1 is LGHNA and CDR2 is YNFKEQ in the germline V gene. CDR3 residues: CASSLEHSDNEQFL. The CDR3 DNA reads as TGTGCCAGCAGTCTAGAGCACAGCGACAATGAGCAGTTCCTC.

On this clonotype itself: A much more abundant neighbour one base away suggests this may be a read error. The chain links TRBV4-3 to TRBJ1-1; perhaps TRBD1 as D (5 bases). The CDR3 is 15 residues long. Germline CDR1 is LGHNA and CDR2 is YSLEER. The CDR3 DNA is TGCGCCAGCAGCCCGGGACCCCGAGAGAACGCTGAATCTTTCTTT. Its translation: CASSPGPRENAESFF.

This clonotype occurred once. The genes are TRBV12-3 or TRBV12-4 and TRBJ1-1; D gene unclear. V gave up 7 bases and J gave up 4 bases, with 19 bases separating them. The CDR3 is 15 residues long. CDR3 in amino acids: CASTPRMSLSTEAFF. The CDR3 region has the DNA TGTGCCAGCACTCCACGGATGTCCCTCAGCACTGAAGCTTTCTTT.

The rearrangement joins TRBV6-6 to TRBJ1-2, with 9 bases aligning to TRBD1. This CDR3 has 14 amino acids. CDR1 and CDR2 from the germline V gene are MNHNY and SVGAGI (reference sequence). V shed 6 bases and J 3 bases; nucleotides not matched to a gene: 5. The CDR3, as DNA: TGTGCCAGCAGGGGGACAGGGTGGGACTATGGCTACACCTTC. Translating gives CASRGTGWDYGYTF.

This chain joins TRBV11-2 and TRBJ2-1; D remains unclear. This CDR3 has 13 residues. Trimming shortened V by 4 bases and J by 8 bases, and 12 bases separated the two germline ends. Germline lookup yields CDR1 SGHAT and CDR2 FQNNGV. The CDR3 loop reads CASSSELYYEQFF. CDR3 coding DNA: TGTGCCAGCAGCTCAGAGTTATACTATGAGCAGTTCTTC.

Remarks on this clonotype: A junction boundary mismatches the germline segment, possibly from a read error. DNA for the CDR3: TGTGACATCAGCCGGGGCTACCTATGGGGCACAGATATGCAGTATTTT. This codes for CDISRGYLWGTDMQYF. The rearrangement links TRBV10-3 to TRBJ2-3; D is possibly TRBD1 or TRBD2 (5 bases each). This CDR3 has 16 residues. CDR1 and CDR2 (germline): ENHRY, SYGVKD.

To note about this clonotype: A much larger clone differs from this one at a single base, so this may be a read error. The conserved phenylalanine or tryptophan is not found at the CDR3 terminus, so this likely reflects a read error. The genes are TRBV7-9 and TRBJ2-5; 9 bases are a match to TRBD1. This CDR3 has 14 amino acids. Germline-derived CDR1 and CDR2 are SEHNR and FQNEAQ (reference sequence). Losses at the gene ends were 4 bases for V and 1 base for J; bases not matched to a gene: 1. The CDR3 DNA follows: TGTGCCAGCAGCTCGACAGGGGGCCAAGAGACCCAGTACCTC. Translating it yields CASSSTGGQETQYL.

This clonotype was seen just once. A junction boundary mismatches the germline segment, possibly from a read error. This chain uses TRBV11-2 with TRBJ2-2; possible D gene TRBD2, 6 bases. The CDR3 covers 16 residues. Germline V gene lookup returns CDR1 SGHAT and CDR2 FQNNGV. The CDR3 region is CASSLERVPNTQELFF. For the CDR3, the DNA is TGTGCCAGCAGTTTAGAGCGGGTACCGAACACCCAGGAGCTGTTTTTT.

Concerning this clonotype itself: A much larger clone lies one base from this, so it may be a read error. This chain connects TRBV29-1 to TRBJ2-5, with TRBD2 matching 7 bases. This CDR3 region has 12 residues. The germline gives CDR1 SQVTM, CDR2 ANQGSEA. The junction had 4 bases not matched to a gene; V was cut back by 3 bases and J by 6 bases. CDR3 sequence: CSVERGGKTQYF. DNA of the CDR3: TGCAGCGTTGAGAGGGGAGGGAAGACCCAGTACTTC.

For this clonotype: With a much larger clone just one base away, this may be a read error. The chain recombines TRBV5-5 with TRBJ1-2; maybe TRBD1 (6 bases). Trimming took 6 bases from V and 1 from J, leaving 13 bases between them. The CDR3 spans 14 residues. Per the germline V gene, CDR1 is SGHKS and CDR2 is YYEKEE (reference sequence). DNA for the CDR3: TGTGCCAGCAACGCTGGGACACTTAACTATGGCTACACCTTC. Translation gives CASNAGTLNYGYTF.

The V and J genes are TRBV6-5 and TRBJ1-1; D remains ambiguous. CDR1 and CDR2 from the germline V gene are MNHEY and SVGAGI. CDR3 length: 13 amino acids. Deletions cut 2 bases from V and 3 bases from J, with 7 bases between. CDR3 loop: CASSYNGDTEAFF. The CDR3 bases are TGTGCCAGCAGTTACAATGGGGACACTGAAGCTTTCTTT.

J is TRBJ2-5 and V is TRBV11-2; 8 bases align to TRBD2. The CDR3 covers 16 residues. CDR1 SGHAT and CDR2 FQNNGV come from the germline V gene. CDR3 in amino acids: CAGSQVPGGGKETQYF. In DNA form, the CDR3 reads TGTGCTGGCAGCCAAGTTCCCGGCGGGGGGAAGGAGACCCAGTACTTC. Full variable domain (missing parts from reference TRBV11-2 and TRBJ2-5): EAGVAQSPRYKIIEKRQSVAFWCNPISGHATLYWYQQILGQGPKLLIQFQNNGVVDDSQLPKDRFSAERLKGVDSTLKIQPAKLEDSAVYLCAGSQVPGGGKETQYFGPGTRLLVL.

This clonotype showed up just a few times. A much larger clone sits a single nucleotide away, making a read error possible. The V and J genes are TRBV5-1 and TRBJ2-4; TRBD1 aligns across 8 bases. The CDR3 contains 17 residues. CDR1 and CDR2 (germline): SGHRS, YFSETQ. CDR3 sequence: CTSSVLPPTGVKNIQYF. The CDR3 coding sequence is TGCACCAGCAGCGTCCTCCCCCCGACAGGGGTCAAAAACATTCAGTACTTC.